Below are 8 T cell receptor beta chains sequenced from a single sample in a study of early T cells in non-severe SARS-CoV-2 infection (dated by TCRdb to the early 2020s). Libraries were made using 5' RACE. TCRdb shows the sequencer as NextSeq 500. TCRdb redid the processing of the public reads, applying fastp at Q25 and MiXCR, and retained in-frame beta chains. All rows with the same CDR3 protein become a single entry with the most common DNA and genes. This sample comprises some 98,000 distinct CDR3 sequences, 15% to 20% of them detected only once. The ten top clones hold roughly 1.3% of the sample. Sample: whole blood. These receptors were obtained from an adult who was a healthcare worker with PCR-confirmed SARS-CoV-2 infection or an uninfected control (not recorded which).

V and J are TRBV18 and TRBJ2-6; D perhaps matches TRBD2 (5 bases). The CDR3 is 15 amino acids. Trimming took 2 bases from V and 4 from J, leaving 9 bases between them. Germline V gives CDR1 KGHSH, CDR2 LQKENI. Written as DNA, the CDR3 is TGTGCCAGCTCACCAGGACTTTCCGGGGCCAACGTCCTGACTTTC. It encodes CASSPGLSGANVLTF.

The CDR3 loop is CASSFRPVGQELCEQFF. CDR3 bases: TGTGCCAGCAGTTTCCGTCCTGTTGGACAGGAGTTGTGCGAGCAGTTCTTC. This rearrangement joins TRBV28 to TRBJ2-1; 7 bases match TRBD1. This CDR3 region has 17 residues. The trim removed 3 bases at V and 10 bases at J, leaving 18 bases unmatched. From germline, CDR1 is MDHEN and CDR2 SYDVKM. The full variable domain, completed using reference TRBV28 and TRBJ2-1, is DVKVTQSSRYLVKRTGEKVFLECVQDMDHENMFWYRQDPGLGLRLIYFSYDVKMKEKGDIPEGYSVSREKKERFSLILESASTNQTSMYLCASSFRPVGQELCEQFFGPGTRLTVL.

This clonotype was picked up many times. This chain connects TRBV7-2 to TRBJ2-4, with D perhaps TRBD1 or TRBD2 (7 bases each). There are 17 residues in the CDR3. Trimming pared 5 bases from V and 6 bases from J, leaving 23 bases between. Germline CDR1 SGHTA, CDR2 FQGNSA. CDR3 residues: CASSPVVGGGGRNIQYF. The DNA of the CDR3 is TGTGCCAGCAGCCCCGTAGTGGGAGGGGGCGGGAGAAACATTCAGTACTTC.

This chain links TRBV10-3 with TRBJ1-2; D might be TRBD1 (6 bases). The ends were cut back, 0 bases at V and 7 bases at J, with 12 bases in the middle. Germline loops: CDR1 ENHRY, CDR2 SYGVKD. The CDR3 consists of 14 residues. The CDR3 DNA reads TGTGCCATCAGTGAGTCCGGGGGCTTCGGTGGCTACACCTTC. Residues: CAISESGGFGGYTF.

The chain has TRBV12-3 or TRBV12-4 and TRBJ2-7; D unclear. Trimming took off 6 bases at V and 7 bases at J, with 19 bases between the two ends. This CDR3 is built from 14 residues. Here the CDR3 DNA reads TGTGCCAGCAGACCCCATCCTGCGTCCTGGGAGCAGTACTTC. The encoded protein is CASRPHPASWEQYF.

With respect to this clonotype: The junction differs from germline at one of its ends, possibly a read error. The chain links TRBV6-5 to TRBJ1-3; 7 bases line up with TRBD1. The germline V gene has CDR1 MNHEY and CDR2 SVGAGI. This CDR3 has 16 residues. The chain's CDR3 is CASSYLRTGSENTIYF. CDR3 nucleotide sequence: TGTGCCAGCAGTTACCTCCGGACAGGCTCTGAAAACACCATATATTTT.

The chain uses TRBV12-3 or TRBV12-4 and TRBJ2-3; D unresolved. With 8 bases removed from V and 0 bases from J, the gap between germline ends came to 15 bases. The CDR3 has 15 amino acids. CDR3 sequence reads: CASQPGYWSTDTQYF. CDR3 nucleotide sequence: TGTGCCAGCCAGCCCGGGTACTGGAGCACAGATACGCAGTATTTT.

For the CDR3, the DNA is TGCGCCAGCCGACAGGGAAGCAATCAGCCCCAGCATTTT. Its translation is CASRQGSNQPQHF. This sequence joins TRBV5-1 and TRBJ1-5, with 7 bases aligning to TRBD1. Looked up from germline, CDR1 is SGHRS and CDR2 is YFSETQ. J gave up 1 base and V 7 bases, and 2 bases lay outside the gene matches. This CDR3 contains 13 residues.